This T cell receptor (beta chain) appears in the sequencing data of a study of beta chain features in type 1 diabetes. Study-wide results and caveats: A possible short-template PCR bias applies equally to patients and controls. People with Type 1 diabetes carried modestly yet significantly shorter TCRB CDR3s in all four CD4+ subsets. Type 1 diabetes patients had VDJ junctions that carried fewer insertions and more deletions.

The sequenced template was cDNA made from the entire isolated RNA. The table came from immunoSEQ multiplex PCR; TCRdb's copy has only in-frame clones and leaves some out. Among 120,000 or so clones listed, roughly 15% were seen once. CD4+ naive, central memory, regulatory and stem cell-like memory subsets were isolated by sorting on CD45RO/CCR7/CD25/CD127/CD95/CD27. The purity of all sorted populations exceeded 95%. About this clone: No antigen is known for it.

Germline V lookup: CDR1 LGHNA, CDR2 YNFKEQ. V was shortened by 6 bases and J by 10 bases, with 10 bases between the two germline ends. This CDR3 is built from 12 residues. This TCR derives from a man aged 25-45 years with type 1 diabetes. The sequenced sample was central memory CD4+ T cells from blood. This chain connects TRBV4-2 to TRBJ1-6, with D possibly matching TRBD1 (5 bases). The CDR3 spells CASSFRGSPLHF. The CDR3 nucleotides read TGTGCCAGCAGTTTCCGGGGGTCACCCCTCCACTTT.